Listed here are 30 T cell receptor beta chains from one sample, sequenced in a study of CD8+ T cells in alopecia areata (dated 2018 in TCRdb). The time point tag for this specimen amounts to: roughly 27 days on oral tofacitinib. Per the publication, the treatment or condition label means: oral pan-JAK inhibitor, 5-10 mg twice daily. Libraries were constructed by the immunoSEQ multiplex PCR assay. To provide template for TCR sequencing, every sample had RNA extracted and reverse transcribed into cDNA. What TCRdb holds here is the immuneACCESS table cut down to in-frame rearrangements. Part of the clones is not present; checked against another copy, under half of the missing clones reflect an unresolved V gene, and the others are unexplained. This sample comprises about 120,000 clones, around 58% of them detected only once. The biggest ten clones account for roughly 30% of the sample. Here the sequenced sample was CD8+ T cells sorted from blood, taken at week 4, from a patient treated with tofacitinib. Source of these receptors: a human donor with alopecia areata.

The count of this clone is one. The chain is built from TRBV6-5 and TRBJ2-7, with D unclear. The germline V gene has CDR1 MNHEY and CDR2 SVGAGI. Trimming removed 2 bases at V and 0 bases at J, with 11 bases between. This CDR3 comprises 15 residues. The CDR3 nucleotides read TGTGCCAGCAGTTACAAATGGCAAAGCTCCTACGAGCAGTACTTC. Protein product: CASSYKWQSSYEQYF.

About this clone itself: Other DNA sequences from this sample encode an identical CDR3 as well. The V and J genes are TRBV11-2 and TRBJ2-7; 11 positions match TRBD1. From germline, CDR1 is SGHAT and CDR2 FQNNGV. CDR3 length: 13 residues. V lost 8 bases to trimming and J lost 6 bases; unmatched junction nucleotides: 6. CDR3 in amino acids: CASSLGQGGEQYF. In nucleotides, the CDR3 is TGTGCCAGCTCCTTGGGACAGGGGGGCGAGCAGTACTTC.

This clone appeared a few times. V gene TRBV29-1 combines with J gene TRBJ2-7; D is unresolved. Trimming took off 4 bases at V and 2 bases at J, with 12 bases between the two ends. This CDR3 region has 13 residues. Germline values: CDR1 SQVTM, CDR2 ANQGSEA. In DNA, the CDR3 is TGCAGCGTTGGGACGCCGTCCGCCTACGAGCAGTACTTC. As protein: CSVGTPSAYEQYF.

J is TRBJ1-4 and V is TRBV30; maybe TRBD1 (5 bases). CDR1 is GTSNPN, CDR2 SVGIG, per germline (reference sequence). The CDR3 has 14 amino acids. Trimming pared 2 bases from V and 0 bases from J, leaving 7 bases between. The CDR3 reads CAWSPGPTNEKLFF. DNA for the CDR3: TGTGCCTGGAGTCCGGGACCAACTAATGAAAAACTGTTTTTT.

The chain uses TRBV5-1 and TRBJ2-6; tentative D call: TRBD1 (6 bases). The ends were cut back, 3 bases at V and 2 bases at J, with 21 bases in the middle. The germline V gene encodes CDR1 SGHRS and CDR2 YFSETQ. The CDR3 totals 19 residues. The CDR3 DNA follows: TGCGCCAGCAGCTCAACAGGGTCCGTGAGAGGTACTGGGGCCAACGTCCTGACTTTC. Its protein product is CASSSTGSVRGTGANVLTF. The full variable domain, in which reference TRBV5-1 and TRBJ2-6 provide the parts outside the CDR3, is KAGVTQTPRYLIKTRGQQVTLSCSPISGHRSVSWYQQTPGQGLQFLFEYFSETQRNKGNFPGRFSGRQFSNSRSEMNVSTLELGDSALYLCASSSTGSVRGTGANVLTFGAGSRLTVL.

The chain combines TRBV29-1 with TRBJ1-1; D not resolved. V lost 2 bases and J lost 6, with 10 bases in between. CDR3 length: 12 amino acids. Germline values: CDR1 SQVTM, CDR2 ANQGSEA. CDR3 loop: CSVEIRASEAFF. In nucleotides, the CDR3 is TGCAGCGTTGAAATAAGGGCGTCTGAAGCTTTCTTT.

The chain employs TRBV29-1 and TRBJ2-7; 7 bases fit TRBD1. Germline values: CDR1 SQVTM, CDR2 ANQGSEA. The CDR3 covers 13 residues. V lost 7 bases and J lost 2; bases outside the gene matches: 8. The CDR3 nucleotides are TGCAGCGCAGAAGGGACAGTCACCTACGAGCAGTACTTC. It encodes CSAEGTVTYEQYF.

In its sample, this clone was seen a few times. The gene calls are TRBV4-1 and TRBJ1-2; D uncertain. This CDR3 contains 12 residues. V dropped 5 bases and J dropped 12 bases, with 16 bases sitting between them. Germline V gene sequence: CDR1 MGHRA, CDR2 YSYEKL. The CDR3 nucleotides are TGCGCCAGCAGCTCCCCCCAGCAAGCGGACACCTTC. It specifies CASSSPQQADTF.

The chain uses TRBV28 and TRBJ2-7; D tentatively fits TRBD1 or TRBD2 (6 bases each). Trimming took off 4 bases at V and 6 bases at J, with 10 bases between the two ends. Germline V lookup: CDR1 MDHEN, CDR2 SYDVKM. The CDR3 is made up of 12 amino acids. In DNA, the CDR3 is TGTGCCAGCAGTTGGGGGGCCAGCGAGCAGTACTTC. Its protein is CASSWGASEQYF.

The chain employs TRBV7-8 and TRBJ2-7; D gene uncertain. V lost 1 base and J lost 4, with 11 bases in between. This CDR3 region has 14 residues. CDR1 is SGHVS, CDR2 FQNEAQ, per germline. The CDR3 nucleotides are TGTGCCAGCAGCTTAGGGGCAGTTGGTTACGAGCAGTACTTC. It codes for CASSLGAVGYEQYF.

The J gene is TRBJ1-2, the V gene TRBV18; D perhaps matches TRBD1 (6 bases). This CDR3 region has 13 residues. The ends were cut back, 4 bases at V and 8 bases at J, with 14 bases in the middle. The germline CDR1 and CDR2 sequences are KGHSH and LQKENI. The CDR3 region is CASSQQGLGGYTF. The CDR3 DNA is TGTGCCAGCTCACAACAGGGACTTGGAGGCTACACCTTC.

The CDR3 reads CAWMKGDRDRNQPQHF. CDR3 nucleotides: TGTGCCTGGATGAAGGGGGACCGGGACAGAAATCAGCCCCAGCATTTT. The V gene is TRBV30, the J gene TRBJ1-5; the match to TRBD1 covers 7 bases. V lost 4 bases to trimming and J lost 4 bases; unmatched junction nucleotides: 13. The CDR3 has 16 amino acids. Germline V lookup: CDR1 GTSNPN, CDR2 SVGIG (reference sequence).

The chain combines TRBV29-1 with TRBJ2-5; a possible D gene is TRBD1 (6 bases). In germline, CDR1 is SQVTM, CDR2 ANQGSEA. The CDR3 has 13 residues. V lost 6 bases, J lost 5 bases, and 16 bases lay in between. CDR3 bases: TGCAGCGTAGATTATGGACAGACGGAGACCCAGTACTTC. The encoded protein is CSVDYGQTETQYF.

On this clone: Other DNA sequences from this sample encode an identical CDR3 as well. The chain recombines TRBV29-1 with TRBJ2-7; the D is unclear. Per the germline V gene, CDR1 is SQVTM and CDR2 is ANQGSEA. The CDR3 extends over 11 amino acids. V gave up 2 bases and J gave up 4 bases, with 6 bases separating them. CDR3 coding DNA: TGCAGCGTTGAAACAGATTACGAGCAGTACTTC. Its protein is CSVETDYEQYF.

The CDR3 region is CASSSTSGHNNEQFF. Here the CDR3 DNA reads TGTGCCAGCAGCTCGACTAGCGGGCATAATAATGAGCAGTTCTTC. The chain uses TRBV6-5 and TRBJ2-1; 10 bases line up with TRBD2. Germline CDR1 and CDR2: MNHEY and SVGAGI. V trimming: 6 bases; J trimming: 7 bases; junction bases outside the gene matches: 9. This CDR3 region has 15 residues.

The J gene is TRBJ2-7, the V gene TRBV29-1; no reliable D call. Trimming stripped 1 base from V and 1 base from J, with 11 bases between. CDR3 size: 14 residues. Germline V gives CDR1 SQVTM, CDR2 ANQGSEA. The CDR3 DNA follows: TGCAGCGTTGAAGGTTGGGCCGGATCCTACGAGCAGTACTTC. Its protein product is CSVEGWAGSYEQYF.

The gene calls are TRBV7-9 and TRBJ1-2; D might be TRBD1 (6 bases). Germline V gives CDR1 SEHNR, CDR2 FQNEAQ (reference sequence). This CDR3 contains 13 residues. V gave up 4 bases and J gave up 4 bases, with 10 bases separating them. CDR3 nucleotides: TGTGCCAGCAGCTCTACAGGGTCCTATGGCTACACCTTC. Its translation is CASSSTGSYGYTF.

The chain recombines TRBV30 with TRBJ2-7; 7 nucleotides line up with TRBD1. The germline gives CDR1 GTSNPN, CDR2 SVGIG (reference sequence). Trimming removed 2 bases from V and 3 bases from J; junction bases left unmatched: 7. The CDR3 is 14 residues long. The CDR3 sequence is CAWSFGQGVYEQYF. CDR3 bases: TGTGCCTGGAGTTTTGGGCAGGGGGTCTACGAGCAGTACTTC. Looking up the rest from reference TRBV30 and TRBJ2-7 gives the full variable domain: SQTIHQWPATLVQPVGSPLSLECTVEGTSNPNLYWYRQAAGRGLQLLFYSVGIGQISSEVPQNLSASRPQDRQFILSSKKLLLSDSGFYLCAWSFGQGVYEQYFGPGTRLTVT.

The J gene is TRBJ2-7, the V gene TRBV28; perhaps TRBD2 as D (6 bases). V lost 2 bases and J 6 bases, leaving 11 bases between the germline ends. Germline loops: CDR1 MDHEN, CDR2 SYDVKM. The CDR3 length is 13 residues. The CDR3 sequence: CASSLGSGSEQYF. CDR3 nucleotides: TGTGCCAGCAGTTTAGGGAGCGGGTCCGAGCAGTACTTC.

The gene calls are TRBV28 and TRBJ2-5; D possibly matches TRBD1 or TRBD2 (5 bases each). Germline V gives CDR1 MDHEN, CDR2 SYDVKM. This CDR3 region has 14 residues. Trimming pared 3 bases from V and 1 base from J, leaving 9 bases between. CDR3 in amino acids: CASSFPGTQETQYF. The CDR3 coding sequence is TGTGCCAGCAGTTTCCCCGGGACCCAAGAGACCCAGTACTTC.

The V call is TRBV27, the J call TRBJ1-6; D is perhaps TRBD1 (5 bases). The CDR3 is made up of 14 amino acids. V lost 4 bases and J 7 bases, leaving 11 bases between the germline ends. Germline CDR1 is MNHEY and CDR2 is SMNVEV (reference sequence). The CDR3 coding sequence is TGTGCCAGCAGTTGGGGCAACCGAAATTCACCCCTCCACTTT. This encodes CASSWGNRNSPLHF.

This clone was observed a few times. V and J are TRBV19 and TRBJ1-2; D may be TRBD1 (5 bases). There are 16 residues in the CDR3. V was cut by 5 bases and J by 4 bases, with 20 bases left in between. Germline V gene data show CDR1 as LNHDA and CDR2 as SQIVND (reference sequence). DNA for the CDR3: TGTGCCAGTAGTCTTTCGGGGCGGGAATTGCTCTATGGCTACACCTTC. It yields the protein CASSLSGRELLYGYTF.

The rearrangement links TRBV7-9 to TRBJ2-1; TRBD2 agrees at 8 bases. Germline V gene sequence: CDR1 SEHNR, CDR2 FQNEAQ (reference sequence). The CDR3 spans 15 residues. V shed 4 bases and J 4 bases; nucleotides not matched to a gene: 6. CDR3 protein: CASSYGGGRYNEQFF. CDR3 in DNA: TGTGCCAGCAGCTACGGCGGGGGGCGATACAATGAGCAGTTCTTC.

The rearrangement links TRBV5-6 to TRBJ2-3; 9 bases are a match to TRBD1. CDR1 and CDR2 from the germline V gene are SGHDT and YYEEEE. This CDR3 region has 15 residues. V gave up 5 bases and J gave up 6 bases; unmatched junction bases: 10. The DNA for the CDR3 is TGTGCCAGCAGGCTACAGGGGGCCCGTCGGGATACGCAGTATTTT. This encodes CASRLQGARRDTQYF.

This clone has a handful of counts. CDR3 DNA sequence: TGTGCCAGCAGTTCACTGGACAGCGAGGGCCAGTACTTC. Translation gives CASSSLDSEGQYF. The genes are TRBV27 and TRBJ2-4; D might be TRBD1 (6 bases). The CDR3 contains 13 residues. CDR1 and CDR2 (germline): MNHEY, SMNVEV (reference sequence). The V end was cut by 4 bases, the J end by 13 bases, with 17 bases between.

This chain uses TRBV9 with TRBJ1-2, with 8 bases lining up with TRBD1. V was clipped by 3 bases and J by 6 bases; unmatched bases: 7. Per germline, CDR1 SGDLS and CDR2 YYNGEE. CDR3 size: 14 residues. CDR3 nucleotide sequence: TGTGCCAGCAGCGGCAGAACACAGGGGGATGGCTACACCTTC. Protein sequence: CASSGRTQGDGYTF.

The V and J genes are TRBV25-1 and TRBJ2-7; 8 bases map to TRBD1. The CDR3 is made up of 13 amino acids. V shed 6 bases and J 7 bases; nucleotides not matched to a gene: 8. The V gene's germline CDR1 is MGHDK and CDR2 SYGVNS. CDR3 in DNA: TGTGCCAGCAGCGACAGGGGCCCCTTGGAGCAGTACTTC. This encodes CASSDRGPLEQYF.

The J gene is TRBJ2-2, the V gene TRBV2; TRBD1 agrees at 7 bases. J lost 1 base, V lost 1 base, and 3 bases had no gene match. This CDR3 is built from 16 residues. Germline V gene lookup returns CDR1 SNHLY and CDR2 FYNNEI. The CDR3 sequence is CASSEGRTGNTGELFF. The CDR3 nucleotides are TGTGCCAGCAGTGAAGGAAGGACAGGGAACACCGGGGAGCTGTTTTTT.

The rearrangement links TRBV7-9 to TRBJ1-2; a possible D gene is TRBD1 (6 bases). The V end lost 0 bases, the J end lost 0 bases, and 17 bases lay between the germline ends. This CDR3 comprises 18 residues. Germline assignment: CDR1 SEHNR and CDR2 FQNEAQ (reference sequence). As DNA, the CDR3 is TGTGCCAGCAGCTTAGCGCCTATCGGGGGCGGGACTAACTATGGCTACACCTTC. This gives the protein CASSLAPIGGGTNYGYTF. Based on the CDR3 plus reference TRBV7-9 and TRBJ1-2, the full variable domain is DTGVSQNPRHKITKRGQNVTFRCDPISEHNRLYWYRQTLGQGPEFLTYFQNEAQLEKSRLLSDRFSAERPKGSFSTLEIQRTEQGDSAMYLCASSLAPIGGGTNYGYTFGSGTRLTVV.

The chain employs TRBV30 and TRBJ1-2; TRBD1 agrees at 9 bases. The CDR3 is 13 amino acids. Trimming took 4 bases from V and 6 from J; bases not matched to a gene: 6. Germline V gene sequence: CDR1 GTSNPN, CDR2 SVGIG (reference sequence). CDR3: CAWNGGTGNGYTF. The DNA of the CDR3 is TGTGCCTGGAATGGTGGGACAGGGAATGGCTACACCTTC.